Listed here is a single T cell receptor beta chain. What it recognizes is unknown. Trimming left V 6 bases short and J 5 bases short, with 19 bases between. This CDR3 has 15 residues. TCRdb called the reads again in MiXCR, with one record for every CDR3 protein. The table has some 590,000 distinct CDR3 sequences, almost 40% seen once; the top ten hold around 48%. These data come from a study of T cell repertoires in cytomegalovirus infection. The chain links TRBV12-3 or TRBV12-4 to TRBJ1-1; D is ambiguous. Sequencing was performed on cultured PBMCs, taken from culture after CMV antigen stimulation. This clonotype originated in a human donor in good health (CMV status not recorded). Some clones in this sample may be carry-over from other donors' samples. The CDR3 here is CASRSLKGGETEAFF. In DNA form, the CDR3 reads TGTGCCAGCAGATCGCTAAAGGGAGGTGAGACTGAAGCTTTCTTT.